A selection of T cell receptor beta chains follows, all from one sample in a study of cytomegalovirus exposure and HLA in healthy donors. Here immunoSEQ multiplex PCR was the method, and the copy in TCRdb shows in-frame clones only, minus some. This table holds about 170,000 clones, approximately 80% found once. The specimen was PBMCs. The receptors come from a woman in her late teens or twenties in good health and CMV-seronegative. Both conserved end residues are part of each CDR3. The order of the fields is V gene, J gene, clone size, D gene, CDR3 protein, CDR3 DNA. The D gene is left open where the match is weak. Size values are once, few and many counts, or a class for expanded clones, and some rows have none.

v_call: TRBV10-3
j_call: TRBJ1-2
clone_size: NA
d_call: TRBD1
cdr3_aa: CASKTGSGQGLDYGYTF
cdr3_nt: TGTGCCTCCAAAACGGGGTCGGGACAGGGGCTCGACTATGGCTACACCTTC

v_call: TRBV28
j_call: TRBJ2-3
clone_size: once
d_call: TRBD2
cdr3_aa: CASSLAGGGTDTQYF
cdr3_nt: TGTGCCAGCAGCCTAGCGGGAGGCGGCACAGATACGCAGTATTTT

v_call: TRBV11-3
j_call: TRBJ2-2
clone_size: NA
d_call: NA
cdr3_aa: CASSLNGGGELFF
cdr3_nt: TGTGCCAGCAGCTTAAACGGGGGCGGGGAGCTGTTTTTT

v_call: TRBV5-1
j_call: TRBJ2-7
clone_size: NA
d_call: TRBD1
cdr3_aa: CASSSGQPTSYEQYF
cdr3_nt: TGCGCCAGCAGCTCGGGACAGCCCACCTCCTACGAGCAGTACTTC

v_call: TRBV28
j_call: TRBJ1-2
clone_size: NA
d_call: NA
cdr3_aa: CASVLQGGYGYTF
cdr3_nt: TGTGCCAGCGTCCTTCAGGGTGGCTATGGCTACACCTTC

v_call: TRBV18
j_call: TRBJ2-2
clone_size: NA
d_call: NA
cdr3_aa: CASSPTGAGELFF
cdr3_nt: TGTGCCAGCTCACCCACGGGAGCCGGGGAGCTGTTTTTT

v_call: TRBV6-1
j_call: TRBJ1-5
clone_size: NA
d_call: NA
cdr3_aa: CASSVVRTGNQPQHF
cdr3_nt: TGTGCCAGCAGCGTCGTCAGAACAGGCAATCAGCCCCAGCATTTT

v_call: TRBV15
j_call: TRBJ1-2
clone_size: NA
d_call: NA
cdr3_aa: CATSRDNGAGRRYGYTF
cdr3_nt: TGTGCCACCAGCAGAGATAACGGGGCAGGGAGGAGGTATGGCTACACCTTC

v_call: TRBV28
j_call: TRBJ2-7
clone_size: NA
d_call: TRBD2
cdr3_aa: CASSRNTGRAYEQYF
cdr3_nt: TGTGCCAGCAGCCGTAACACCGGGAGGGCCTACGAGCAGTACTTC

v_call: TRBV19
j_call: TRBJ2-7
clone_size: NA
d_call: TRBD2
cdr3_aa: CASSITLSGISYEQYF
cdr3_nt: TGTGCCAGTAGTATTACTTTGAGCGGGATCTCCTACGAGCAGTACTTC

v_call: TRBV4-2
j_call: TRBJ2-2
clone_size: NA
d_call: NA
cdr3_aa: CASSQYDGEVNTGELFF
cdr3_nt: TGTGCCAGCAGCCAATACGACGGGGAGGTTAACACCGGGGAGCTGTTTTTT

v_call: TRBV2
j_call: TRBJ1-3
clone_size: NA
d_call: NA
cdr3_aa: CASSDHVRTGFGNTIYF
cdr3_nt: TGTGCCAGCAGTGACCACGTGCGAACAGGGTTCGGAAACACCATATATTTT

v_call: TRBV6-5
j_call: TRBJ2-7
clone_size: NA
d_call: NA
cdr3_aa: CASSYSLEASYEQYF
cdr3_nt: TGTGCCAGCAGTTACTCGCTAGAAGCTTCCTACGAGCAGTACTTC

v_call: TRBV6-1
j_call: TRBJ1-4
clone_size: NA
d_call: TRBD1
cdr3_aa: CASSAGQGAVEKLFF
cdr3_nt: TGTGCCAGCAGTGCCGGACAGGGGGCTGTAGAAAAACTGTTTTTT

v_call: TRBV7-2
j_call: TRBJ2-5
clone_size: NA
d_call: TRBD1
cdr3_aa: CASSLEGQGWETQYF
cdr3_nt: TGTGCCAGCAGCTTAGAGGGACAGGGGTGGGAGACCCAGTACTTC

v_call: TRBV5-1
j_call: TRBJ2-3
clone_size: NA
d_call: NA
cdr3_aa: CASSLESGRDTQYF
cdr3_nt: TGCGCCAGCAGCTTGGAAAGTGGGAGAGATACGCAGTATTTT

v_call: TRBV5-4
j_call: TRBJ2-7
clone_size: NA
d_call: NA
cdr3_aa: CASSLDSFYEQYF
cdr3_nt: TGTGCCAGCAGCTTGGACAGCTTCTACGAGCAGTACTTC

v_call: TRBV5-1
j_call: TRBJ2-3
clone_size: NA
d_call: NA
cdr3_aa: CASSLVRRDTITDTQYF
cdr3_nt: TGCGCCAGCAGCTTGGTGCGTCGGGACACAATCACAGATACGCAGTATTTT

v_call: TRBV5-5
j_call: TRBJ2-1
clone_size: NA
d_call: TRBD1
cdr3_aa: CASSYATGHSYNEQFF
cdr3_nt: TGTGCCAGCAGCTATGCGACAGGGCATTCCTACAATGAGCAGTTCTTC

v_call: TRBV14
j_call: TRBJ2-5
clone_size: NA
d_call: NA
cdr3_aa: CASSPGGLQETQYF
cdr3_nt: TGTGCCAGCAGCCCGGGCGGGCTCCAAGAGACCCAGTACTTC

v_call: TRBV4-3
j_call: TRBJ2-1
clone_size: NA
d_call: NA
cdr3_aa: CASSSPRVAAHNEQFF
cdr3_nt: TGCGCCAGCAGCTCCCCGAGGGTCGCGGCGCACAATGAGCAGTTCTTC

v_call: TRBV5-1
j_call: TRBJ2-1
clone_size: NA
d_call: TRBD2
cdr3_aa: CASKSSGSRLTGNEQFF
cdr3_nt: TGCGCCAGCAAATCTAGCGGGAGCCGGTTGACGGGCAATGAGCAGTTCTTC

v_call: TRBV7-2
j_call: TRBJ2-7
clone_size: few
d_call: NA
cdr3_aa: CASSRRMQSEQYF
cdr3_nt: TGTGCCAGCAGCCGGAGAATGCAAAGTGAGCAGTACTTC

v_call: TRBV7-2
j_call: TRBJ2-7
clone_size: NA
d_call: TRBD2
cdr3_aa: CASSLGSGREQYF
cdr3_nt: TGTGCCAGCAGCTTAGGTAGCGGGAGGGAGCAGTACTTC

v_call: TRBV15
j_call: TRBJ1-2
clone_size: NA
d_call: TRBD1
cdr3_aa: CATSRQGDTNYGYTF
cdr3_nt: TGTGCCACCAGCCGACAGGGAGACACTAACTATGGCTACACCTTC

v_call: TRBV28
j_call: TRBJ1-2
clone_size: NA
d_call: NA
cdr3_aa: CASNSGITGYTF
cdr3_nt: TGTGCCAGCAACTCAGGGATAACGGGCTACACCTTC

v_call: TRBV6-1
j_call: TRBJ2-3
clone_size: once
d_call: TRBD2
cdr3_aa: CASSDLAGVPDTQYF
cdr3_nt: TGTGCCAGCAGTGACCTAGCGGGAGTGCCAGATACGCAGTATTTT

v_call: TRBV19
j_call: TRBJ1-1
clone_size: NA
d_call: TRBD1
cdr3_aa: CASRGQLNTEAFF
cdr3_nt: TGTGCCAGTAGGGGACAGCTGAACACTGAAGCTTTCTTT

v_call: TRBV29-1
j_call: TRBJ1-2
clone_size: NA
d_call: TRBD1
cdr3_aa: CSGRVGQLGGYTF
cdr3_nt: TGCAGCGGTCGGGTGGGACAGTTAGGGGGCTACACCTTC

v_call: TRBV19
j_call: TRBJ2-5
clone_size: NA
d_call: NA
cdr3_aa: CATSAGKAQETQYF
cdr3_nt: TGTGCCACCTCGGCAGGGAAGGCACAAGAGACCCAGTACTTC

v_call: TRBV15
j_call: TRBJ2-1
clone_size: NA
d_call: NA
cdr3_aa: CATSSGRSNEQFF
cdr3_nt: TGTGCCACCAGCAGTGGGAGGAGCAATGAGCAGTTCTTC

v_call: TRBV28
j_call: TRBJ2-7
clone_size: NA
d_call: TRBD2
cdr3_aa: CASSLLAGGPRTRTHF
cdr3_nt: TGTGCCAGCAGTCTCCTGGCGGGAGGCCCCCGTACGCGCACACACTTC

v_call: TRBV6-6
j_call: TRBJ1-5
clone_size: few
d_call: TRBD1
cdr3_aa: CASSLQGNQPQHF
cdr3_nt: TGTGCCAGCAGCCTACAGGGGAATCAGCCCCAGCATTTT

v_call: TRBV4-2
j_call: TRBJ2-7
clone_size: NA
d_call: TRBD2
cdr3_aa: CASSQVLASGAYEQYF
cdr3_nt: TGTGCCAGCAGCCAAGTGTTAGCTAGCGGGGCCTACGAGCAGTACTTC

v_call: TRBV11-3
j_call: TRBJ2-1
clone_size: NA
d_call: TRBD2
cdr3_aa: CASSHVGLAGYNEQFF
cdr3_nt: TGTGCCAGCAGCCACGTCGGGCTAGCGGGATACAATGAGCAGTTCTTC

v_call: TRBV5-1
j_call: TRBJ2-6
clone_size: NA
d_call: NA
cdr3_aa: CASSATGSGANVLTF
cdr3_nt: TGCGCCAGCAGCGCCACAGGGTCTGGGGCCAACGTCCTGACTTTC

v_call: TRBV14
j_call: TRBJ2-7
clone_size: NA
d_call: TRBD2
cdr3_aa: CASSQDGLAGGAAYYSYEQYF
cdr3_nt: TGTGCCAGCAGCCAAGACGGACTAGCGGGAGGCGCCGCCTACTATTCCTACGAGCAGTACTTC

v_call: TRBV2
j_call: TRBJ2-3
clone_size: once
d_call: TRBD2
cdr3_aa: CASSLLTSQVTDTQYF
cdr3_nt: TGTGCCAGCAGTTTGTTGACTAGCCAAGTCACAGATACGCAGTATTTT

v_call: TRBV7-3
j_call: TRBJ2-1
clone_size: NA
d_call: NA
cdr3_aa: CASSLNIHEQFF
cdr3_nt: TGTGCCAGCAGCTTAAATATCCATGAGCAGTTCTTC

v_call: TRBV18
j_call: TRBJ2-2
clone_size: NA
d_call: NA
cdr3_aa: CASSAYRDTGELFF
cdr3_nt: TGTGCCAGCTCAGCCTACAGGGATACCGGGGAGCTGTTTTTT

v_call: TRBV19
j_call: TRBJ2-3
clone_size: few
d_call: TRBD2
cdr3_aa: CASSIRRGSGRSTDTQYF
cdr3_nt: TGTGCCAGTAGTATTCGGAGGGGGAGCGGGAGGAGCACAGATACGCAGTATTTT

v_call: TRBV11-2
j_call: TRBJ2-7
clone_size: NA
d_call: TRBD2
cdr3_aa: CASSLVLAGGSEQYF
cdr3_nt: TGTGCCAGCAGCTTAGTACTAGCGGGAGGGAGCGAGCAGTACTTC

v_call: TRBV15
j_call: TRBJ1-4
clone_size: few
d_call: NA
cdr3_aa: CATSRQGGGEKLFF
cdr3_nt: TGTGCCACCAGCAGGCAGGGTGGCGGTGAAAAACTGTTTTTT

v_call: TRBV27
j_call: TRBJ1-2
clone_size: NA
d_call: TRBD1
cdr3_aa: CASSFSKSIRTGTNYGYTF
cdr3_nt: TGTGCCAGCAGTTTCTCAAAATCCATACGGACAGGGACTAACTATGGCTACACCTTC

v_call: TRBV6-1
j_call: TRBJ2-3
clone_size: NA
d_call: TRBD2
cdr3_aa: CASSIGTSVLDTQYF
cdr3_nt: TGTGCCAGCAGTATCGGGACTAGCGTCCTCGATACGCAGTATTTT

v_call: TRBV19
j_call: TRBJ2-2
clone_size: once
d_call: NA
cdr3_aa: CASNRQNTGELFF
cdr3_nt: TGTGCCAGTAACAGGCAGAACACCGGGGAGCTGTTTTTT

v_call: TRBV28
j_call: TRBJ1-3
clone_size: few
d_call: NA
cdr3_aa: CASSFRDTWPGNTIYF
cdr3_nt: TGTGCCAGCAGTTTCCGGGACACTTGGCCTGGGAACACCATATATTTT

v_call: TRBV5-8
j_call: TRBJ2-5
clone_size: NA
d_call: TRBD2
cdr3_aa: CASSLAPSGIQETQYF
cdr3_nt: TGTGCCAGCAGCTTGGCTCCTAGCGGAATCCAAGAGACCCAGTACTTC

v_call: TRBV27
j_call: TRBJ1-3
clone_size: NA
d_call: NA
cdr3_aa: CASSFISGNTIYF
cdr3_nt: TGTGCCAGCAGTTTTATCTCTGGAAACACCATATATTTT

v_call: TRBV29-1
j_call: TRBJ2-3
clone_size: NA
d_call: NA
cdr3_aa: CSVRAGPTFRTDTQYF
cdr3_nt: TGCAGCGTTAGGGCGGGGCCGACCTTTCGCACAGATACGCAGTATTTT

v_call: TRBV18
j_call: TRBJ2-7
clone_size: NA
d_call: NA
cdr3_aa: CASSPYRESAYEQYF
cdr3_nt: TGTGCCAGCTCACCGTACCGGGAGTCCGCCTACGAGCAGTACTTC

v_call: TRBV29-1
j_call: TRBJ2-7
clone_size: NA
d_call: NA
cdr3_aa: CSVEIVGSRLF
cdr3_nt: TGCAGCGTTGAAATAGTTGGGAGCCGTCTTTTC

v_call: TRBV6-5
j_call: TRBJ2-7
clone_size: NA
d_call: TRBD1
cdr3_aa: CASSWTGGIYEQYF
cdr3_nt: TGTGCCAGCAGTTGGACAGGGGGGATCTACGAGCAGTACTTC

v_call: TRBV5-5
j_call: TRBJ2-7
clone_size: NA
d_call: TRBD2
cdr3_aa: CASSLSLAGAGYEQYF
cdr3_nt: TGTGCCAGCAGCTTGAGCCTAGCGGGAGCGGGCTACGAGCAGTACTTC

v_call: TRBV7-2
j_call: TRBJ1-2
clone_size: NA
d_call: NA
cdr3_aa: CASSFDFYGYTF
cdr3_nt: TGTGCCAGCAGCTTTGACTTCTATGGCTACACCTTC

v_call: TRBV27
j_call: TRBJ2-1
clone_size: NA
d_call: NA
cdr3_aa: CASSLWDGSFSYNEQFF
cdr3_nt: TGTGCCAGCAGTTTATGGGACGGGAGCTTCTCCTACAATGAGCAGTTCTTC

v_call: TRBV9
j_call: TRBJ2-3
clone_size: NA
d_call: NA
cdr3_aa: CASSATGPNPDTQYF
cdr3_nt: TGTGCCAGCAGCGCCACAGGGCCCAATCCAGATACGCAGTATTTT

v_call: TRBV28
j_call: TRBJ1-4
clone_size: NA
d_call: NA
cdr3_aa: CASSPMTESTNEKLFF
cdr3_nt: TGTGCCAGCAGTCCAATGACAGAATCAACTAATGAAAAACTGTTTTTT